This T cell receptor (beta chain) was sequenced during a study of CD4 T cells in relation to SARS-CoV-2 and coronaviruses. On the study more broadly: After roughly ten days of antigen culture, PBMC TCR beta CDR3s were sequenced.

TCRdb's copy holds only in-frame clones and misses some; the assay was immunoSEQ multiplex PCR. The sample yields approximately 41,000 clones, roughly 73% seen once. Naive or memory CD4+ cells were cultured 1:1 with T cell-depleted PBMCs plus CEF. On this clone itself: No antigen is known for it.

Germline V gives CDR1 SGDLS, CDR2 YYNGEE. V was pared by 3 bases and J by 1 base, with 3 bases of the junction left unmatched. The CDR3 runs 17 residues. The V gene is TRBV9, the J gene TRBJ2-5, with 16 positions matching TRBD2. The clonotype comes from an adult with COVID-19. Sequenced material: memory CD4+ T cells from PBMCs, cultured in vitro. CDR3 in DNA: TGTGCCAGCAGCGAGGGACTAGCGGGAGGGGCCCAAGAGACCCAGTACTTC. Amino acids: CASSEGLAGGAQETQYF.